The source of this T cell receptor beta chain is a study of T cell responses to AZD1222 COVID-19 vaccine. Notes on the study in general: The sample set comprised mostly white British donors with more females, and clonal diversity was possibly underestimated. There were repertoire samples only from the period after the peak T cell response. Of the AZD1222 recipients, only 5 to 7 were seropositive at baseline.

Germline CDR1 and CDR2: SGHNT and YENEEA. The CDR3 is 14 amino acids. V lost 2 bases and J 7 bases, leaving 15 bases between the germline ends. As regards this clone: The target antigen is unknown.

Sequenced by immunoSEQ multiplex PCR; TCRdb stores in-frame clones only, minus some. Of roughly 80,000 clones listed, approximately 90% are singletons. The V call is TRBV11-3, the J call TRBJ2-7; D is perhaps TRBD1 (5 bases). The sequence came from an adult who received the AZD1222 COVID-19 vaccine. Sample: peripheral blood, taken 28 days after the second AZD1222 dose. The CDR3 reads CASSLSDSSFEQYF. CDR3 sequence (DNA): TGTGCCAGCAGCTTAAGCGACAGTAGTTTTGAGCAGTACTTC.